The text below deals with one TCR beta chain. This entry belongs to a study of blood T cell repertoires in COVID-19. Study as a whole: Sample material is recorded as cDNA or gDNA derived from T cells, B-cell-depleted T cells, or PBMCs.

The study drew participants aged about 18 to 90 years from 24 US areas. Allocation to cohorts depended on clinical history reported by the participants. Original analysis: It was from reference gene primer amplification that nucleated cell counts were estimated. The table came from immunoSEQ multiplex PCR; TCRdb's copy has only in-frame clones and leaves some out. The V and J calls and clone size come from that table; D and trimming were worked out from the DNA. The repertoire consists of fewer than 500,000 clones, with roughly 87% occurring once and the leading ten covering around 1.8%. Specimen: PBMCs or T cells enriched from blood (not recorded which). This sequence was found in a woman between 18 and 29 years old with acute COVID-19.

CDR3 DNA: TGCAGCGCCCTCTCGGGACAGGGGGCCACCTACGAGCAGTACTTC. Translation gives CSALSGQGATYEQYF. The V call is TRBV29-1, the J call TRBJ2-7, with TRBD1 identical over 12 bases. This CDR3 spans 15 amino acids. Losses at the gene ends were 7 bases for V and 2 bases for J; bases not matched to a gene: 9. The germline V gene encodes CDR1 SQVTM and CDR2 ANQGSEA.